Presented here are 24 T cell receptor beta chains from one specimen sequenced in a study of vaccination and CD4 T cells after COVID-19. The time point here: late sampling 161 to 241 days after vaccination in three convalescent patients. Treatment: roughly 10-day PBMC culture with coronavirus spike peptide pools or control peptides (ViraFEST assay). These TCRs' antigens remain unknown. The Oncomine TCR Beta short-read assay was applied to DNA of cultured CD4+ T cells. TCRdb re-derived calls from the PCR reads in MiXCR, one entry per CDR3 protein. Of tens of thousands of distinct CDR3 sequences in the sample, 30% to 35% were seen once. This specimen was CD4+ T cells from blood, cultured in vitro, taken about 7 months after SARS-CoV-2 vaccination. The source is a human donor who had recovered from COVID-19.

In this sample, this clonotype turned up once. The CDR3 loop reads CASGTSGGAYNEQFF. The CDR3 DNA is TGTGCCAGCGGGACTAGCGGGGGGGCCTACAATGAGCAGTTCTTC. The rearrangement uses TRBV2 and TRBJ2-1; TRBD2 matches at 16 bases. Germline V gives CDR1 SNHLY, CDR2 FYNNEI. The CDR3 has 15 residues. After removal of 8 bases from V and 2 bases from J, the junction contained 0 bases not matched to a gene.

The chain employs TRBV7-8 and TRBJ1-5; tentative D call: TRBD1 (5 bases). CDR1 and CDR2 (germline): SGHVS, FQNEAQ. CDR3 length: 15 residues. Deletions cut 2 bases from V and 9 bases from J, with 17 bases between. CDR3 sequence reads: CASSLRAGGGVPQHF. In nucleotides, the CDR3 is TGTGCCAGCAGCTTACGGGCCGGAGGAGGGGTGCCCCAGCATTTT.

This chain connects TRBV5-1 to TRBJ2-7, with 9 positions matching TRBD2. V lost 5 bases to trimming and J lost 1 base; unmatched junction nucleotides: 4. The germline V gene has CDR1 SGHRS and CDR2 YFSETQ. The length of the CDR3 is 14 residues. CDR3 nucleotides: TGCGCCAGCAGGATTAGCGGGGGTTCCTACGAGCAGTACTTC. This encodes CASRISGGSYEQYF.

V usage is TRBV20-1 and J usage is TRBJ1-1, with 10 bases aligning to TRBD1. CDR1 DFQATT and CDR2 SNEGSKA come from the germline V gene (reference sequence). The CDR3 extends over 18 amino acids. J was trimmed by 3 bases and V by 3 bases; bases with no gene match: 16. CDR3 region: CSARTFRDRGSGDTEAFF. The CDR3, as DNA: TGCAGTGCTAGGACCTTCCGGGACAGGGGATCTGGGGACACTGAAGCTTTCTTT.

The chain links TRBV11-3 to TRBJ2-1; 12 nucleotides match TRBD2. CDR3 size: 19 residues. Trimming removed 2 bases from V and 3 bases from J; junction bases left unmatched: 11. Germline-derived CDR1 and CDR2 are SGHNT and YENEEA. The CDR3 loop is CASSLTGWTSGDNYNEQFF. CDR3 sequence (DNA): TGTGCCAGCAGCTTAACCGGTTGGACTAGCGGGGACAACTACAATGAGCAGTTCTTC.

V gene TRBV11-2 combines with J gene TRBJ1-6, with D hard to call. CDR1 is SGHAT, CDR2 FQNNGV, per germline. This CDR3 comprises 15 residues. Trimming took off 1 base at V and 7 bases at J, with 11 bases between the two ends. Written as DNA, the CDR3 is TGTGCCAGCAGCTTAGGAGGGAACTACAATTCACCCCTCCACTTT. It yields the protein CASSLGGNYNSPLHF.

The table lists this clonotype with a few counts. The V and J genes are TRBV20-1 and TRBJ1-2; possibly TRBD1 for D (6 bases). V lost 1 base to trimming and J lost 2 bases, with 8 bases between them. The CDR3 has 13 residues. The germline V gene encodes CDR1 DFQATT and CDR2 SNEGSKA (reference sequence). The CDR3 DNA reads TGCAGTGCTAGAGTGGACAGCAACTATGGCTACACCTTC. Its translation is CSARVDSNYGYTF.

This chain joins TRBV10-3 and TRBJ2-2; 13 nucleotides agree with TRBD2. The CDR3 totals 17 residues. V was clipped by 6 bases and J by 2 bases; unmatched bases: 6. CDR1 ENHRY and CDR2 SYGVKD come from the germline V gene. For the CDR3, the DNA is TGTGCCATCAGAGAGGGACTAGCGGGATTCAACACCGGGGAGCTGTTTTTT. Residues: CAIREGLAGFNTGELFF.

This clonotype was seen a few times. The junction and the germline gene differ at one end; a read error may be behind it. The chain has TRBV20-1 and TRBJ1-5; D is unresolved. Germline V lookup: CDR1 DFQATT, CDR2 SNEGSKA (reference sequence). CDR3 length equals 14 residues. In nucleotides, the CDR3 is TGCAGTGCTCGAGAGGGTGGAGGCAATCAGCCCCAGCATTTT. Protein product: CSAREGGGNQPQHF.

The V and J genes are TRBV20-1 and TRBJ1-5; D might be TRBD1 (5 bases). V was shortened by 3 bases and J by 5 bases, with 14 bases between the two germline ends. This CDR3 spans 14 amino acids. Germline V gives CDR1 DFQATT, CDR2 SNEGSKA (reference sequence). CDR3 sequence: CSASSRATYQPQHF. The CDR3 nucleotides read TGCAGTGCTAGCTCCAGGGCAACTTATCAGCCCCAGCATTTT.

This chain uses TRBV7-2 with TRBJ1-4; the D is unclear. Trimming pared 5 bases from V and 7 bases from J, leaving 11 bases between. Germline lookup yields CDR1 SGHTA and CDR2 FQGNSA. This CDR3 contains 13 residues. The CDR3 DNA follows: TGTGCCAGCAGCGCGGCGGCGAGTGAAAAACTGTTTTTT. Translated, it gives CASSAAASEKLFF. The variable domain in full, completed from reference TRBV7-2 and TRBJ1-4, reads GAGVSQSPSNKVTEKGKDVELRCDPISGHTALYWYRQSLGQGLEFLIYFQGNSAPDKSGLPSDRFSAERTGGSVSTLTIQRTQQEDSAVYLCASSAAASEKLFFGSGTQLSVL.

This chain connects TRBV7-3 to TRBJ1-6, with 8 bases identical to TRBD1. Trimming removed 4 bases from V and 7 bases from J; junction bases left unmatched: 6. The germline V gene encodes CDR1 SGHTA and CDR2 FQGTGA. This CDR3 has 15 residues. The CDR3 here is CASSSGQGRNSPLHF. CDR3 bases: TGTGCCAGCAGCTCTGGACAGGGCAGGAATTCACCCCTCCACTTT.

This chain links TRBV2 with TRBJ2-1; 7 bases line up with TRBD2. Losses at the gene ends were 4 bases for V and 14 bases for J; bases not matched to a gene: 5. CDR1 and CDR2 (germline): SNHLY, FYNNEI. The CDR3 has 11 amino acids. CDR3 nucleotides: TGTGCCAGCAGTGTATCAGGGAGGGAGTTCTTC. Its protein product is CASSVSGREFF.

The chain recombines TRBV20-1 with TRBJ1-6; 7 bases fit TRBD1. The CDR3 runs to 15 residues. Germline assignment: CDR1 DFQATT and CDR2 SNEGSKA (reference sequence). The J segment lost 8 bases and the V segment lost 5 bases, leaving 12 bases of the junction unmatched. The DNA for the CDR3 is TGCAGTGCTCACCTCATCAGGGGGTCTGATTCACCCCTCCACTTT. Translating gives CSAHLIRGSDSPLHF.

The chain has TRBV7-9 and TRBJ1-1, with 10 bases lining up with TRBD1. V shed 5 bases and J 6 bases; nucleotides not matched to a gene: 6. The CDR3 length is 14 residues. Germline V gene sequence: CDR1 SEHNR, CDR2 FQNEAQ (reference sequence). The CDR3 DNA is TGTGCCAGCAGCCCGCGACAGGGGGCCCCTGAAGCTTTCTTT. Residues: CASSPRQGAPEAFF.

This clonotype came up a few times. The J gene is TRBJ1-1, the V gene TRBV20-1, with 10 bases lining up with TRBD1. The CDR3 contains 14 residues. Germline-derived CDR1 and CDR2 are DFQATT and SNEGSKA (reference sequence). V lost 6 bases and J lost 7; bases outside the gene matches: 11. CDR3 region: CSAAYTDRGLEAFF. DNA of the CDR3: TGCAGTGCCGCCTATACCGACAGGGGGCTTGAAGCTTTCTTT.

This clonotype was detected once. The rearrangement uses TRBV10-3 and TRBJ2-5; TRBD2 agrees at 7 bases. This CDR3 spans 13 amino acids. Germline CDR1 ENHRY, CDR2 SYGVKD. With V trimmed by 11 bases and J by 5 bases, 11 bases remained unmatched. The CDR3 reads CAALDSGGETQYF. For the CDR3, the DNA is TGTGCCGCCCTGGACTCCGGGGGGGAGACCCAGTACTTC.

This clonotype was detected only a few times. V gene TRBV10-3 combines with J gene TRBJ1-1, with D uncertain. The ends were cut back, 4 bases at V and 1 base at J, with 7 bases in the middle. The germline CDR1 and CDR2 sequences are ENHRY and SYGVKD. The CDR3 has 13 amino acids. DNA of the CDR3: TGTGCCATCAGTGCTCGGCAGAACACTGAAGCTTTCTTT. Translating it yields CAISARQNTEAFF.

In this sample, this clonotype turned up a few times. The chain is built from TRBV7-3 and TRBJ1-1; D not resolved. With 1 base removed from V and 3 bases from J, the gap between germline ends came to 6 bases. CDR3 length equals 13 residues. Germline V gene sequence: CDR1 SGHTA, CDR2 FQGTGA. This chain's CDR3 is CASSLNEYTEAFF. In DNA form, the CDR3 reads TGTGCCAGCAGCTTAAATGAGTACACTGAAGCTTTCTTT.

This clonotype was observed a handful of times. The chain employs TRBV20-1 and TRBJ2-7, with D perhaps TRBD1 (5 bases). The V gene's germline CDR1 is DFQATT and CDR2 SNEGSKA (reference sequence). CDR3 length equals 15 residues. V was trimmed by 0 bases and J by 3 bases, leaving 15 bases between them. CDR3 sequence: CSARDSGLGDYEQYF. DNA for the CDR3: TGCAGTGCTAGAGACTCAGGGTTGGGTGACTACGAGCAGTACTTC.

The V call is TRBV15, the J call TRBJ1-3; 9 bases fit TRBD1. The CDR3 sequence is 16 residues long. CDR1 LNHNV and CDR2 YYDKDF come from the germline V gene (reference sequence). The trim removed 3 bases at V and 8 bases at J, leaving 11 bases unmatched. CDR3 region: CATSSRNPGQGDTIYF. DNA for the CDR3: TGTGCCACCAGCAGTCGGAACCCGGGACAGGGAGACACCATATATTTT.

This clonotype is medium-sized within its sample. CDR3 amino acids: CASSLGLAGYQETQYF. The CDR3 nucleotides read TGTGCCAGCAGCCTTGGGCTAGCGGGGTACCAAGAGACCCAGTACTTC. V and J are TRBV7-9 and TRBJ2-5, with 9 bases fitting TRBD2. The CDR3 is made up of 16 amino acids. V trimming: 5 bases; J trimming: 0 bases; junction bases outside the gene matches: 7. Germline V lookup: CDR1 SEHNR, CDR2 FQNEAQ (reference sequence).

This clonotype was detected only once. The CDR3 here is CASATSAYTGELFF. The CDR3 nucleotides read TGCGCCAGCGCAACTAGCGCGTACACCGGGGAGCTGTTTTTT. The V and J genes are TRBV4-3 and TRBJ2-2, with 7 positions matching TRBD2. Trimming removed 8 bases from V and 3 bases from J; junction bases left unmatched: 6. The CDR3 has 14 amino acids. Germline loops: CDR1 LGHNA, CDR2 YSLEER.

On this clonotype: It may be a read error: a sequence one base away is much more abundant. The V call is TRBV5-1, the J call TRBJ2-5; TRBD2 is a possible D gene (6 bases). Trimming stripped 6 bases from V and 7 bases from J, with 16 bases between. Germline CDR1 reads SGHRS; CDR2 reads YFSETQ. CDR3 size: 13 residues. The CDR3: CASKVSGEGTQYF. The CDR3 DNA reads TGCGCCAGCAAAGTGTCGGGAGAGGGGACCCAGTACTTC. The whole variable domain, remainder taken from reference TRBV5-1 and TRBJ2-5, is KAGVTQTPRYLIKTRGQQVTLSCSPISGHRSVSWYQQTPGQGLQFLFEYFSETQRNKGNFPGRFSGRQFSNSRSEMNVSTLELGDSALYLCASKVSGEGTQYFGPGTRLLVL.